A single sample is the source of the 8 T cell receptor beta chains below, sequenced in a study of cytomegalovirus exposure and HLA in healthy donors (dated by TCRdb to 2016 to 2017). The library came from the immunoSEQ multiplex PCR assay. The multiplex PCR relied on a mix of 60 forward primers for TCR Vbeta segments and 13 reverse primers for TCR Jbeta segments. TCRdb mirrors the immuneACCESS table, restricted to in-frame sequences. Some clones are absent from its copies; in checked studies, under half trace to an unresolved V gene, and the reason for the others is unknown. The sample profile shows about 160,000 clones; around four fifths of them were found once. 0.96% of the sample is in the top ten clones. The sample consisted of PBMCs. The receptor set was obtained from a girl aged 2-10 years in good health and CMV-seropositive.

There are a few counts of this clone. The rearrangement uses TRBV13 and TRBJ1-1; D is unresolved. There are 13 residues in the CDR3. Trimming pared 5 bases from V and 3 bases from J, leaving 10 bases between. The germline V gene has CDR1 PRHDT and CDR2 FYEKMQ (reference sequence). The chain's CDR3 is CASSLRVHTEAFF. The CDR3 coding sequence is TGTGCCAGCAGCCTACGGGTTCACACTGAAGCTTTCTTT. The full variable domain, its missing parts supplied by reference TRBV13 and TRBJ1-1, is AAGVIQSPRHLIKEKRETATLKCYPIPRHDTVYWYQQGPGQDPQFLISFYEKMQSDKGSIPDRFSAQQFSDYHSELNMSSLELGDSALYFCASSLRVHTEAFFGQGTRLTVV.

J is TRBJ1-2 and V is TRBV5-5; 8 bases are shared with TRBD1. The V segment lost 2 bases and the J segment 5 bases; nucleotides outside the gene matches: 8. This CDR3 comprises 15 residues. CDR1 and CDR2 (germline): SGHKS, YYEKEE (reference sequence). Here the CDR3 DNA reads TGTGCCAGCAGCTTATGGACAGGGCTCAGTTATGGCTACACCTTC. This gives the protein CASSLWTGLSYGYTF.

This chain links TRBV19 with TRBJ2-1; 7 nucleotides align to TRBD1. Germline CDR1 and CDR2: LNHDA and SQIVND (reference sequence). The J segment lost 2 bases and the V segment lost 7 bases, leaving 5 bases of the junction unmatched. CDR3 length equals 14 residues. The CDR3 region has the DNA TGTGCCAGTACCAGACAGGGTCCCTACAATGAGCAGTTCTTC. Residues: CASTRQGPYNEQFF.

This clone has a handful of counts. The chain links TRBV7-6 to TRBJ1-2; weak D call: TRBD1 (6 bases). The CDR3 spans 15 residues. Germline CDR1 and CDR2: SGHVS and FNYEAQ. Trimming shortened V by 2 bases and J by 6 bases, and 16 bases separated the two germline ends. The DNA for the CDR3 is TGTGCCAGCAGCTTAACACAGGGAGGGGGGGATGGCTACACCTTC. It yields the protein CASSLTQGGGDGYTF. Together with reference TRBV7-6 and TRBJ1-2, the CDR3 gives the full variable domain: GAGVSQSPRYKVTKRGQDVALRCDPISGHVSLYWYRQALGQGPEFLTYFNYEAQQDKSGLPNDRFSAERPEGSISTLTIQRTEQRDSAMYRCASSLTQGGGDGYTFGSGTRLTVV.

The CDR3 coding sequence is TGCGCCAGCAGCCAAGTCCTCAGGGATGCAGAGCAGCCCCAGCATTTT. Its protein is CASSQVLRDAEQPQHF. The V gene is TRBV4-1, the J gene TRBJ1-5; tentative D call: TRBD1 (5 bases). In germline, CDR1 is MGHRA, CDR2 YSYEKL. This CDR3 spans 16 amino acids. The V and J ends lost 1 base and 7 bases respectively, with 17 bases between them.

V usage is TRBV2 and J usage is TRBJ2-5; TRBD1 matches at 12 bases. There are 16 residues in the CDR3. V gave up 3 bases and J gave up 0 bases; unmatched junction bases: 2. The germline CDR1 and CDR2 sequences are SNHLY and FYNNEI. In nucleotides, the CDR3 is TGTGCCAGCAGTGAGGGGACAGGGGGCCACCAAGAGACCCAGTACTTC. The encoded protein is CASSEGTGGHQETQYF.

The chain has TRBV6-5 and TRBJ2-5, with D perhaps TRBD1 (6 bases). The end of the DNA is better explained by TRBJ2-7, so the J call may be wrong. The CDR3 spans 15 residues. The germline gives CDR1 MNHEY, CDR2 SVGAGI. CDR3 nucleotide sequence: TGTGCCAGCAGTTACTCGGGGGCTAGCAACTACGAGCAGTACTTC. Amino acid sequence: CASSYSGASNYEQYF.

This sequence joins TRBV6-5 and TRBJ2-5; possible D gene TRBD1, 6 bases. Per germline, CDR1 MNHEY and CDR2 SVGAGI. CDR3 length: 15 amino acids. V dropped 7 bases and J dropped 0 bases, with 15 bases sitting between them. CDR3 sequence reads: CASNHGTTYQETQYF. In nucleotides, the CDR3 is TGTGCCAGCAACCACGGGACAACGTACCAAGAGACCCAGTACTTC.